This T cell receptor (beta chain) was profiled in a study of T cells after yellow fever vaccination. Study overall: Researchers used SMART-Seq v4 Ultra Low Input to prepare fractions that had low cell numbers. Study-level findings and limits: In FACS-sorted repertoires, abundant clonotypes from the bulk population could appear as contaminants.

V gave up 6 bases and J gave up 1 base, with 10 bases separating them. This CDR3 region has 13 residues. The V gene's germline CDR1 is DFQATT and CDR2 SNEGSKA (reference sequence). A process of 5'RACE template switching, which added a universal primer site and UMIs, was used to make TCR cDNA. TCRdb ran MiXCR on the 5' RACE reads and lists one entry per CDR3 protein. The sample contains some 500,000 distinct CDR3 sequences, approximately 13% of which appear only once. As to this clonotype: Its antigen is as yet unknown.

The receptor comes from a young man who received the YFV17D yellow fever vaccine. The chain combines TRBV20-1 with TRBJ1-3; D unresolved. The starting material was PBMCs, obtained on the day of the yellow fever booster vaccination. DNA of the CDR3: TGCAGTGCACCGCGGGGTTCTGGAAACACCATATATTTT. This sequence encodes CSAPRGSGNTIYF.